This T cell receptor beta chain was documented in a study of T cells in Graves' hyperthyroidism and ophthalmopathy. Study summary: At the time of initial diagnosis and before any treatment, peripheral blood was collected.

This CDR3 has 13 amino acids. Deletions cut 7 bases from V and 5 bases from J, with 9 bases between. CDR1 MDHEN and CDR2 SYDVKM come from the germline V gene. The TCR beta CDR3 regions underwent amplification using RNA transcripts as the source. First-round RT-PCR of the TCR CDR3 relied on the HTBI primer set. Using its own MiXCR run on the multiplex PCR reads, TCRdb lists one record per CDR3 protein. The repertoire holds 640,000 or so distinct CDR3 sequences, with about 14% as singletons. This chain links TRBV28 with TRBJ1-6; the D is unclear. The clonotype originates from a woman aged 40 to 49 with Graves' ophthalmopathy. Sequencing was performed on blood. CDR3 coding DNA: TGTGCCAGCACCGGACTTCATAATTCACCCCTCCACTTT. It yields the protein CASTGLHNSPLHF.